This passage covers 10 T cell receptor beta chains from one sample sequenced in a study of blood T cell repertoires in COVID-19. Using immunoSEQ multiplex PCR, the repertoire was profiled, and TCRdb retains in-frame clones only, with some absent. Here the sample spans roughly 50,000 clones, around nine tenths being singletons. The source material was peripheral blood. The receptors stem from a man between 70 and 80 years old with acute or convalescent COVID-19.

The chain is built from TRBV30 and TRBJ2-1, with D possibly TRBD1 on 5 matching bases. Germline CDR1 reads GTSNPN; CDR2 reads SVGIG (reference sequence). V gave up 5 bases and J gave up 6 bases, with 11 bases separating them. This CDR3 comprises 12 residues. The CDR3 coding sequence is TGTGCCTGGGAAAGGGGTGGCAATGAGCAGTTCTTC. Translated: CAWERGGNEQFF.

The chain has TRBV7-2 and TRBJ2-1; 11 bases match TRBD2. This CDR3 is built from 16 residues. Losses at the gene ends were 2 bases for V and 6 bases for J; bases not matched to a gene: 6. The germline CDR1 and CDR2 sequences are SGHTA and FQGNSA. DNA of the CDR3: TGTGCCAGCAGCTTACTAGCGGGGGGAACTCGCAATGAGCAGTTCTTC. Translated: CASSLLAGGTRNEQFF.

The J gene is TRBJ2-3, the V gene TRBV10-3, with 7 bases lining up with TRBD2. J gave up 2 bases and V 4 bases, and 6 bases lay outside the gene matches. The CDR3 consists of 15 residues. Germline assignment: CDR1 ENHRY and CDR2 SYGVKD. In DNA form, the CDR3 reads TGTGCCATCAGTGGGGCGCTAGCGGCCACAGATACGCAGTATTTT. Its translation is CAISGALAATDTQYF.

The chain combines TRBV7-2 with TRBJ2-7, with a weak D call TRBD1 (6 bases). Trimming removed 5 bases at V and 6 bases at J, with 14 bases between. Germline CDR1 and CDR2: SGHTA and FQGNSA. This CDR3 comprises 13 residues. CDR3 in DNA: TGTGCCAGCAGCCCTACAAACAGGGTCGAGCAGTACTTC. It specifies CASSPTNRVEQYF.

This chain joins TRBV4-1 and TRBJ2-3, with 9 bases matching TRBD2. With V trimmed by 0 bases and J by 2 bases, 12 bases remained unmatched. Germline V gene data show CDR1 as MGHRA and CDR2 as YSYEKL. The length of the CDR3 is 19 residues. The CDR3 DNA is TGCGCCAGCAGCCAAGATGGGCAAGCGGGGGGATCCCCCACAGATACGCAGTATTTT. It yields the protein CASSQDGQAGGSPTDTQYF.

This clone has only one observation. V usage is TRBV3-1 (or the pseudogene TRBV3-2) and J usage is TRBJ2-5; 7 nucleotides align to TRBD1. The V gene's germline CDR1 is LGHDT and CDR2 YNNKEL (reference sequence). The V segment lost 5 bases and the J segment 5 bases; nucleotides outside the gene matches: 8. The CDR3 runs to 14 residues. This chain's CDR3 is CASSGNQGDETQYF. DNA for the CDR3: TGTGCCAGCAGCGGGAACCAGGGGGACGAGACCCAGTACTTC.

V and J are TRBV7-3 and TRBJ2-3; 15 nucleotides align to TRBD2. The CDR3 contains 18 residues. Looked up from germline, CDR1 is SGHTA and CDR2 is FQGTGA. V was pared by 4 bases and J by 6 bases, with 11 bases of the junction left unmatched. The CDR3 DNA reads TGTGCCAGCAGCTCCCGTCCCGGGACTAGCGGGGGGCCCGATACGCAGTATTTT. This translates into CASSSRPGTSGGPDTQYF.

The chain has TRBV30 and TRBJ1-1; maybe TRBD1 (6 bases). CDR3 length: 13 residues. Trimming stripped 3 bases from V and 0 bases from J, with 8 bases between. Germline CDR1 is GTSNPN and CDR2 is SVGIG (reference sequence). The CDR3 DNA reads TGTGCCTGGAGAGGACAGTTGAACACTGAAGCTTTCTTT. Its protein is CAWRGQLNTEAFF.

V gene TRBV7-2 combines with J gene TRBJ1-6; 7 nucleotides match TRBD1. Per germline, CDR1 SGHTA and CDR2 FQGNSA. After removal of 5 bases from V and 5 bases from J, the junction contained 6 bases not matched to a gene. This CDR3 contains 15 residues. CDR3 amino acids: CASSPQGVDNSPLHF. CDR3 bases: TGTGCCAGCAGCCCCCAGGGGGTTGATAATTCACCCCTCCACTTT. Full variable domain (outside the CDR3, taken from reference TRBV7-2 and TRBJ1-6): GAGVSQSPSNKVTEKGKDVELRCDPISGHTALYWYRQSLGQGLEFLIYFQGNSAPDKSGLPSDRFSAERTGGSVSTLTIQRTQQEDSAVYLCASSPQGVDNSPLHFGNGTRLTVT.

The CDR3 DNA sequence: TGTGCCAGCAGCGACACCAGCGGGGGAGGGAACATTCAGTACTTC. Protein sequence: CASSDTSGGGNIQYF. This chain connects TRBV7-6 to TRBJ2-4; 8 bases align to TRBD2. The CDR3 consists of 15 residues. In germline, CDR1 is SGHVS, CDR2 FNYEAQ. J was trimmed by 7 bases and V by 5 bases; bases with no gene match: 10.